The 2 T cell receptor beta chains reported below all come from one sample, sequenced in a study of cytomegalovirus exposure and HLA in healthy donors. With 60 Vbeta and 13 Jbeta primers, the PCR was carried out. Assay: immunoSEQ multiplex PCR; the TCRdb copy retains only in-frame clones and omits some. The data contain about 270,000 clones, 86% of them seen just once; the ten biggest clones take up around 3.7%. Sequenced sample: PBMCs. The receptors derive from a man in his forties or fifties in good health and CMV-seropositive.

The CDR3 DNA reads TGTGCCAGCAGTTTATACCGCGCAGATACGCAGTATTTT. Translated: CASSLYRADTQYF. The genes are TRBV7-6 and TRBJ2-3; D not resolved. The CDR3 extends over 13 amino acids. From germline, CDR1 is SGHVS and CDR2 FNYEAQ. The V end lost 6 bases, the J end lost 4 bases, and 11 bases lay between the germline ends.

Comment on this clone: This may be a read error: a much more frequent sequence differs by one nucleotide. CDR3 sequence (DNA): TGTGCCAGCAGCGCCCAGGTGAACACTGAAGCTTTCTTT. This sequence encodes CASSAQVNTEAFF. The chain couples TRBV5-8 to TRBJ1-1; D call uncertain. Trimming shortened V by 4 bases and J by 0 bases, and 7 bases separated the two germline ends. This CDR3 spans 13 amino acids. Germline V gives CDR1 SGHTS, CDR2 YDEGEE.